The rows below give T cell receptor beta chains drawn from one sample of a study of cytomegalovirus exposure and HLA in healthy donors. Clones were read by immunoSEQ multiplex PCR, and TCRdb kept only the in-frame ones, dropping some. In the table there are 100,000 to 150,000 clones, around 80% of which are singletons. The sample was PBMCs. All receptors come from a female donor in good health and CMV-seronegative. CDR3s include the opening cysteine and the closing phenylalanine or tryptophan. The order of the fields is clone size, D gene, V gene, J gene, CDR3 protein, CDR3 DNA. D genes are given only for firm matches. Clone size, where shown, is once, few, many, or a class for clones that have expanded.

NA	NA	TRBV5-4	TRBJ1-2	CASSLAPRGYGYTF	TGTGCCAGCAGCTTGGCCCCCCGAGGGTATGGCTACACCTTC
once	NA	TRBV7-6	TRBJ1-6	CASSLVALGASGNSPLHF	TGTGCCAGCAGCTTAGTAGCCCTAGGTGCCTCTGGTAATTCACCCCTCCACTTT
NA	NA	TRBV20-1	TRBJ2-7	CSGTGLREQYF	TGCAGTGGGACCGGACTCCGCGAGCAGTACTTC
NA	NA	TRBV4-1	TRBJ1-1	CASSQGTGPEAFF	TGCGCCAGCAGCCAAGGGACTGGGCCTGAAGCTTTCTTT
NA	TRBD1	TRBV5-1	TRBJ2-5	CASSPDRGSFQETQYF	TGCGCCAGCAGCCCCGACAGGGGGTCCTTCCAAGAGACCCAGTACTTC
NA	NA	TRBV7-3	TRBJ2-2	CASSLIPDTRRTGELFF	TGTGCCAGCAGCTTAATCCCGGACACCCGAAGGACCGGGGAGCTGTTTTTT
few	NA	TRBV5-1	TRBJ2-2	CASSPGGTNTGELFF	TGCGCCAGCAGCCCAGGGGGGACGAACACCGGGGAGCTGTTTTTT
once	NA	TRBV9	TRBJ2-1	CASSVGETYNEQFF	TGTGCCAGCAGCGTAGGGGAGACCTACAATGAGCAGTTCTTC
NA	TRBD2	TRBV29-1	TRBJ2-3	CSVLRTGGRAMDTQYF	TGCAGCGTTCTTCGGACTGGCGGGAGGGCCATGGATACGCAGTATTTT
few	TRBD2	TRBV5-4	TRBJ2-5	CASSPRTSGSRETQYF	TGTGCCAGCAGCCCTCGGACTAGCGGGAGTCGGGAGACCCAGTACTTC
NA	TRBD1	TRBV18	TRBJ1-2	CASSPRQGSGANYGYTF	TGTGCCAGCTCACCTAGACAGGGATCGGGGGCTAACTATGGCTACACCTTC
NA	TRBD2	TRBV11-3	TRBJ2-1	CASSVTSGSSYNEQFF	TGTGCCAGCAGCGTGACTAGCGGAAGCTCCTACAATGAGCAGTTCTTC
NA	NA	TRBV5-1	TRBJ1-1	CASSSQFDRRNTEAFF	TGCGCCAGCAGCTCTCAATTCGACAGACGCAACACTGAAGCTTTCTTT
NA	NA	TRBV11-3	TRBJ2-7	CASSLDRGYEQYF	TGTGCCAGCAGCTTAGATCGAGGGTACGAGCAGTACTTC
NA	TRBD1	TRBV7-6	TRBJ1-6	CASSLRDRESPLHF	TGTGCCAGCAGTCTCCGGGACAGGGAATCACCCCTCCACTTT
few	NA	TRBV14	TRBJ2-5	CASSPLNRAGGQYF	TGTGCCAGCAGCCCGTTGAACAGGGCTGGGGGCCAGTACTTC
NA	NA	TRBV5-1	TRBJ2-3	CASSPGGTDTQYF	TGCGCCAGCAGCCCGGGGGGCACAGATACGCAGTATTTT
NA	NA	TRBV6-9	TRBJ1-1	CASNERGGRDTEAFF	TGTGCCAGCAACGAAAGGGGTGGCAGGGACACTGAAGCTTTCTTT
NA	NA	TRBV28	TRBJ1-3	CASRGKTGNRAGNTIYF	TGTGCCAGCAGAGGTAAAACCGGGAATCGGGCTGGAAACACCATATATTTT
once	TRBD2	TRBV7-8	TRBJ2-3	CASSNGLAGVTDTQYF	TGTGCCAGCAGCAACGGACTAGCGGGGGTCACAGATACGCAGTATTTT
NA	NA	TRBV9	TRBJ2-3	CASSESGSTDTQYF	TGTGCCAGCAGCGAGAGCGGAAGCACAGATACGCAGTATTTT
NA	TRBD1	TRBV19	TRBJ2-7	CASSAQGAGIEQYF	TGTGCCAGTAGTGCCCAGGGGGCGGGCATCGAGCAGTACTTC
NA	TRBD2	TRBV7-6	TRBJ2-5	CASSLGLLAVQETQYF	TGTGCCAGCAGCTTAGGCCTACTAGCGGTACAAGAGACCCAGTACTTC
NA	TRBD2	TRBV30	TRBJ2-2	CAWRGMAGANTGELFF	TGTGCCTGGAGGGGGATGGCGGGAGCGAACACCGGGGAGCTGTTTTTT
NA	TRBD1	TRBV5-4	TRBJ1-6	CASSLNKGARSPLHF	TGTGCCAGCAGCTTGAATAAGGGGGCAAGATCACCCCTCCACTTT
NA	NA	TRBV5-8	TRBJ2-2	CASSLRGANTGELFF	TGTGCCAGCAGCTTACGCGGCGCGAACACCGGGGAGCTGTTTTTT
NA	TRBD2	TRBV9	TRBJ2-5	CASSPTTSGMGETQYF	TGTGCCAGCAGCCCAACGACTAGCGGGATGGGAGAGACCCAGTACTTC
NA	NA	TRBV9	TRBJ1-1	CASSVGPGGNTEAFF	TGTGCCAGCAGCGTAGGGCCCGGGGGAAACACTGAAGCTTTCTTT
NA	NA	TRBV6-5	TRBJ1-2	CASSLRGYGYTF	TGTGCCAGCAGTTTACGCGGCTATGGCTACACCTTC